A selection of T cell receptor beta chains follows, all from one sample in a study of identifying expanded T cells in peripheral blood. TCRdb's table, derived via immunoSEQ multiplex PCR, lists solely in-frame clones and lacks some. The sample consists of 70,000 to 95,000 clones, more than 70% of them appearing once. What was sequenced was blood. The receptors here all came from a person between 18 and 75 years old in good health. Each CDR3 is given with its conserved first and last residue. The D gene is left open where the match is weak. Size tells how often a clone was seen (once, few, many) or the class of an expanded clone, and some rows leave it out.

TGTGCCAGCAGCGAGGGGGGGACTAGCGGGAGTCTCGAGCAGTACTTC,CASSEGGTSGSLEQYF,.,TRBJ2-7,TRBD2,TRBV11-2
TGTGCCAGCAGCTTCCCCTCGGGGGGGTTATATGGCTACACCTTC,CASSFPSGGLYGYTF,.,TRBJ1-2,.,TRBV7-2
TGTGCCAGCATGGACCTGAACACTGAAGCTTTCTTT,CASMDLNTEAFF,.,TRBJ1-1,.,TRBV2
TGTGCCAGCAGTGAACGGGTGGACCCGGAGACCCAGTACTTC,CASSERVDPETQYF,once,TRBJ2-5,.,TRBV6-1
TGTGCCTGGAGTGTACTAGCGGGGGATTACAATGAGCAGTTCTTC,CAWSVLAGDYNEQFF,.,TRBJ2-1,TRBD2,TRBV30
TGTGCCAGCAGCTCCCAAACAGGGTGGGAGACCCAGTACTTC,CASSSQTGWETQYF,.,TRBJ2-5,.,TRBV5-4
TGTGCCAGCAGCCCGCTGGGACCCACCGGGGAGCTGTTTTTT,CASSPLGPTGELFF,.,TRBJ2-2,.,TRBV28
TGCGCCAGCAGTGAGTTTTCCGGGGGACAGGCCTCTGGGGATACGCAGTATTTT,CASSEFSGGQASGDTQYF,once,TRBJ2-3,TRBD1,TRBV10-1
TGTGCCACCAGCAGAGATTGGGACAGGGGGTCTCAGCCCCAGCATTTT,CATSRDWDRGSQPQHF,once,TRBJ1-5,TRBD1,TRBV15
TGTGCCTGGAGTGTACAGGGGAATCAGCCCCAGCATTTT,CAWSVQGNQPQHF,.,TRBJ1-5,TRBD1,TRBV30